Below, 3 T cell receptor beta chains from the same sample are listed, as sequenced in a study of response to subunit inactivated influenza vaccine. TCRdb used MiXCR to reprocess the RT-PCR reads, holding one entry per CDR3 protein. The data show about 480,000 distinct CDR3 sequences, with over 10% seen just once and around 12% held by the top ten. The sequenced sample was PBMCs from blood, obtained 40 to 50 days after vaccination. The receptors here all came from a middle-aged man who received an inactivated influenza vaccine.

This clonotype was recorded a few times. This chain connects TRBV6-1 to TRBJ2-3; D gene unclear. The V gene's germline CDR1 is MNHNS and CDR2 SASEGT. V dropped 3 bases and J dropped 0 bases, with 10 bases sitting between them. This CDR3 has 15 amino acids. The CDR3 DNA reads TGTGCCAGCAGTGAGCCTTTCAGGAGCACAGATACGCAGTATTTT. Its translation is CASSEPFRSTDTQYF.

The CDR3 DNA is TGTGCCAGCAGTCAACACAGGACTAGCGGGGGGTATACAGATACGCAGTATTTT. Translated: CASSQHRTSGGYTDTQYF. The rearrangement uses TRBV11-2 and TRBJ2-3; 14 bases fit TRBD2. The J segment lost 3 bases and the V segment lost 6 bases, leaving 11 bases of the junction unmatched. The CDR3 has 18 residues. Germline CDR1 reads SGHAT; CDR2 reads FQNNGV.

The gene calls are TRBV29-1 and TRBJ2-7, with no clear D. Between the trimmed V and J ends, which lost 1 base and 5 bases, there was a span of 9 bases. This CDR3 region has 12 residues. The germline CDR1 and CDR2 sequences are SQVTM and ANQGSEA. The CDR3 is CSVEVRPDEQYF. DNA for the CDR3: TGCAGCGTTGAAGTCCGGCCCGACGAGCAGTACTTC.